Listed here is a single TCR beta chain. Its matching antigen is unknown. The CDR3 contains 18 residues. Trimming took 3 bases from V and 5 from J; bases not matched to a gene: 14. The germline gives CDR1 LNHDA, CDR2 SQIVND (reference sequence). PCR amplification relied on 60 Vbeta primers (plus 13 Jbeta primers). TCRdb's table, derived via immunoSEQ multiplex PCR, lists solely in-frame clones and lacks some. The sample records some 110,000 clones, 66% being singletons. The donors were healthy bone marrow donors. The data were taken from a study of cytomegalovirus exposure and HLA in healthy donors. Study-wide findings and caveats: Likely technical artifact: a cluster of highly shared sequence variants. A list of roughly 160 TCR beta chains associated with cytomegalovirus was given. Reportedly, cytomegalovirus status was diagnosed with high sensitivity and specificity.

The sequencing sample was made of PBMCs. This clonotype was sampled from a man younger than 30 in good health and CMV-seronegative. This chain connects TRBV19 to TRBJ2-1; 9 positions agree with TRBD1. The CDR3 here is CASSMLGRGQGSHNEQFF. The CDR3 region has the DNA TGTGCCAGTAGTATGTTGGGCAGGGGACAGGGAAGTCACAATGAGCAGTTCTTC.